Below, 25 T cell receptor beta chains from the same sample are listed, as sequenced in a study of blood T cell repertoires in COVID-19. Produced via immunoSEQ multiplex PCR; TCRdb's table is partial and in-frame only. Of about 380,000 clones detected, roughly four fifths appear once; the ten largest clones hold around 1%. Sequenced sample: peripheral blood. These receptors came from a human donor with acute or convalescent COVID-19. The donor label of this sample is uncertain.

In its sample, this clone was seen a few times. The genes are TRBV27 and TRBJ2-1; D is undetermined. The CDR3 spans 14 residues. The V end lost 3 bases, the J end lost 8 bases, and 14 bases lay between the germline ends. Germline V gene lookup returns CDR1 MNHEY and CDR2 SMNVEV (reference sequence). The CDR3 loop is CASSFYGRMDEQFF. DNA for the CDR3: TGTGCCAGCAGTTTTTATGGCAGGATGGATGAGCAGTTCTTC.

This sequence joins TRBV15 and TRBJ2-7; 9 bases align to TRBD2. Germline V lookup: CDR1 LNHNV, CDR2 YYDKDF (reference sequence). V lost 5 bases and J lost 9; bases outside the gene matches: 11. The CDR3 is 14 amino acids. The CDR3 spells CATSVSTSGRGQYF. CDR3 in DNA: TGTGCCACCAGCGTTTCGACTAGCGGAAGAGGGCAGTACTTC.

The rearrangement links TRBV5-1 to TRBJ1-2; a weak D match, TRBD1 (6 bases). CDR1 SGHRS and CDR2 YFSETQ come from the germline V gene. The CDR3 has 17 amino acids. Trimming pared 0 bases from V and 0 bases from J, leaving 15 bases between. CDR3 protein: CASSLGVRQAANYGYTF. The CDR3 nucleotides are TGCGCCAGCAGCTTGGGAGTCAGACAGGCAGCTAACTATGGCTACACCTTC.

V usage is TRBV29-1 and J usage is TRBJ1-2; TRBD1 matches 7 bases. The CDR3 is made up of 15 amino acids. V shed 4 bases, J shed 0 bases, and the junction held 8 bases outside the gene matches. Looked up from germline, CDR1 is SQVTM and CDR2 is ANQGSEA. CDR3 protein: CSVANRGPANYGYTF. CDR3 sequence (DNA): TGCAGCGTTGCTAACAGGGGCCCCGCTAACTATGGCTACACCTTC.

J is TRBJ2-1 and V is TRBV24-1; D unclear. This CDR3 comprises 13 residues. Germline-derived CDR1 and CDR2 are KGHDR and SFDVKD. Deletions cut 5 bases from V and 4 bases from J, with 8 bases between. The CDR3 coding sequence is TGTGCCACCAGTGGGAGCCCGTACAATGAGCAGTTCTTC. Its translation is CATSGSPYNEQFF.

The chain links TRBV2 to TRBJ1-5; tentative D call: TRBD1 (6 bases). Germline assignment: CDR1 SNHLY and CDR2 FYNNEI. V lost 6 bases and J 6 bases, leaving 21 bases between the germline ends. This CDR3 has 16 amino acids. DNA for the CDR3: TGTGCCAGCAGGCGGCATGGGACAACCCCTGGTCAGCCCCAGCATTTT. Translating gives CASRRHGTTPGQPQHF.

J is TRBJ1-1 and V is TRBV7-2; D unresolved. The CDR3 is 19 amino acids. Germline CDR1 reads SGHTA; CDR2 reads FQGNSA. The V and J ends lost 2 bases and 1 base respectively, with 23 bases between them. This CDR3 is CASSLRSWGAGFRNTEAFF. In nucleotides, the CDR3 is TGTGCCAGCAGCTTAAGATCTTGGGGTGCGGGCTTTCGGAACACTGAAGCTTTCTTT.

As DNA, the CDR3 is TGTGCCAGCTCACCACCGGCCGGAGGGTATAATTCACCCCTCCACTTT. Translating it yields CASSPPAGGYNSPLHF. The chain uses TRBV18 and TRBJ1-6; D gene unclear. This CDR3 contains 16 residues. The ends were cut back, 0 bases at V and 4 bases at J, with 10 bases in the middle. Germline loops: CDR1 KGHSH, CDR2 LQKENI. The full variable domain, its missing parts supplied by reference TRBV18 and TRBJ1-6, is NAGVMQNPRHLVRRRGQEARLRCSPMKGHSHVYWYRQLPEEGLKFMVYLQKENIIDESGMPKERFSAEFPKEGPSILRIQQVVRGDSAAYFCASSPPAGGYNSPLHFGNGTRLTVT.

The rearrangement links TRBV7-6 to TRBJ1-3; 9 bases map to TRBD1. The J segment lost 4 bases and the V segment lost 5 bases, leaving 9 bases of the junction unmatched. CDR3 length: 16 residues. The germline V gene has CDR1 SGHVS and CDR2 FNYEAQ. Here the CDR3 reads CASSPAGTGIGNTIYF. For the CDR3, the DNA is TGTGCCAGCAGCCCGGCCGGGACAGGGATCGGAAACACCATATATTTT.

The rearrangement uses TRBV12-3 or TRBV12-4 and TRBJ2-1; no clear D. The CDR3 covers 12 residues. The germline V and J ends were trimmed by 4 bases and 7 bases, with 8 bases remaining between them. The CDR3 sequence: CASSSLVNEQFF. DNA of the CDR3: TGTGCCAGCAGTTCGCTAGTAAATGAGCAGTTCTTC.

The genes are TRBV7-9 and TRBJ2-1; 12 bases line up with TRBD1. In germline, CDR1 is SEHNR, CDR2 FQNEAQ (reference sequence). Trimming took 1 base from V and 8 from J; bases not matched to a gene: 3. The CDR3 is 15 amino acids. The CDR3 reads CASSLGDRGRDEQFF. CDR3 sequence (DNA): TGTGCCAGCAGCTTAGGGGACAGGGGGCGCGATGAGCAGTTCTTC.

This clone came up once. CDR3 bases: TGTGCCAGCAGCCCTAGGACAGGGCCATCCTATAATTCACCCCTCCACTTT. This codes for CASSPRTGPSYNSPLHF. This chain connects TRBV7-8 to TRBJ1-6, with 8 nucleotides matching TRBD1. Germline-derived CDR1 and CDR2 are SGHVS and FQNEAQ. There are 17 residues in the CDR3. Trimming cost V 5 bases and J 1 base; bases outside gene matches: 7.

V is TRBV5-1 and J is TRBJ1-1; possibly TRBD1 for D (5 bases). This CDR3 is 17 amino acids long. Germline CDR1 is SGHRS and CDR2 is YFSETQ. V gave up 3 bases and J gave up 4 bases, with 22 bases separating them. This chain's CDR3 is CASSSPYRSGGSTEAFF. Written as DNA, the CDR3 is TGCGCCAGCAGCTCCCCTTATCGGTCGGGGGGATCCACTGAAGCTTTCTTT.

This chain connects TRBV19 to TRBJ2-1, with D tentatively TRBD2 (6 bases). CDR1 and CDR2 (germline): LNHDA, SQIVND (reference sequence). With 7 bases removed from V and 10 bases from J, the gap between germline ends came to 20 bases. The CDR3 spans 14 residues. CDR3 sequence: CASKVTSQRLEQFF. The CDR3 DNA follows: TGTGCCAGTAAGGTGACTAGTCAGCGTCTAGAGCAGTTCTTC.

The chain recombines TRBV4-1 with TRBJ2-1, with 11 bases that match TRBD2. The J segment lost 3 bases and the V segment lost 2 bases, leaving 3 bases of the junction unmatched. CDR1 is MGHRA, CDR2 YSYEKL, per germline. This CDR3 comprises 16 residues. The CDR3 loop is CASSQSGTSGYNEQFF. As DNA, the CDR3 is TGCGCCAGCAGCCAATCGGGGACTAGCGGCTACAATGAGCAGTTCTTC.

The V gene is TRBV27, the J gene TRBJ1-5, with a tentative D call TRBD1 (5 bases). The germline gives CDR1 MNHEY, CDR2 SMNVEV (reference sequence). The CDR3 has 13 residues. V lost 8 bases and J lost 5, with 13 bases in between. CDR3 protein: CASRRKGDQPQHF. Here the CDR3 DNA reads TGTGCCAGCCGGAGAAAAGGGGATCAGCCCCAGCATTTT.

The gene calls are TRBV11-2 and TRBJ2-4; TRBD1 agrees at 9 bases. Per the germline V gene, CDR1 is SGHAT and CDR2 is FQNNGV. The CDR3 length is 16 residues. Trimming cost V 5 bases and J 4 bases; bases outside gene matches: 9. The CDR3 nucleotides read TGTGCCAGCAGCCAATCTCCGGGACAGGGAAAAAACATTCAGTACTTC. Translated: CASSQSPGQGKNIQYF.

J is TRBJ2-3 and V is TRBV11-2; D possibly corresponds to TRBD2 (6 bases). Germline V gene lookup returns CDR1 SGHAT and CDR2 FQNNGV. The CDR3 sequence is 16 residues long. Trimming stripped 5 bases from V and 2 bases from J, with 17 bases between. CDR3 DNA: TGTGCCAGCAGCCTCCGCCAGAGGAGGGACACAGATACGCAGTATTTT. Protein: CASSLRQRRDTDTQYF.

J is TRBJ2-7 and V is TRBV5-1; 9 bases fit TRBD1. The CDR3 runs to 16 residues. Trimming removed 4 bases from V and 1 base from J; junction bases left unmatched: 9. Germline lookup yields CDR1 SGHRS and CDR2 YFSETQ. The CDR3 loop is CASSTGTGTGSYEQYF. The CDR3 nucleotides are TGCGCCAGCAGCACCGGGACAGGGACTGGGTCCTACGAGCAGTACTTC.

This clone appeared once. DNA of the CDR3: TGTGCCAGCAGTGAGTGGCAACGCAATGAGCAGTTCTTC. Translation: CASSEWQRNEQFF. The chain links TRBV6-1 to TRBJ2-1; D is unresolved. The CDR3 runs to 13 residues. The V end lost 3 bases, the J end lost 6 bases, and 9 bases lay between the germline ends. Germline-derived CDR1 and CDR2 are MNHNS and SASEGT.

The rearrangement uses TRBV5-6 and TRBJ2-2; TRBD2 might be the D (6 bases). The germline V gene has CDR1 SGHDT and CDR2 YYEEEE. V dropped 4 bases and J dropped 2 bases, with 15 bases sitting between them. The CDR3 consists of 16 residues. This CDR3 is CASSRPGRGNTGELFF. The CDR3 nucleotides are TGTGCCAGCAGCCGCCCGGGGCGGGGTAACACCGGGGAGCTGTTTTTT.

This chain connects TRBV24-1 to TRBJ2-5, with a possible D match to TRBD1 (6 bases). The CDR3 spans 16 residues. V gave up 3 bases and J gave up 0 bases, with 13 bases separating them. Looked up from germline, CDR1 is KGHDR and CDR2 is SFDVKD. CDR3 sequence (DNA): TGTGCCACCAGTGATCCCCGGCAGGGGAACCAAGAGACCCAGTACTTC. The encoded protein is CATSDPRQGNQETQYF.

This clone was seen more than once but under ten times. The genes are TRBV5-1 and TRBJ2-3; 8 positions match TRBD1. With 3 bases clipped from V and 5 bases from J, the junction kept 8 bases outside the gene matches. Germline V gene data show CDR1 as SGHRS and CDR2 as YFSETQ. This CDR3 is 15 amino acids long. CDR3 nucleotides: TGCGCCAGCAGCTCATGGGACAGGCCCGGAGATACGCAGTATTTT. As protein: CASSSWDRPGDTQYF.

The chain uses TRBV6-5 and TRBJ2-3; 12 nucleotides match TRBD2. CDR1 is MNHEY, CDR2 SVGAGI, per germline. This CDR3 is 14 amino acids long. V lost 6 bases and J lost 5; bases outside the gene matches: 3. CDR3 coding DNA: TGTGCCAGCAGCCTAGCGGGGGGGGGAGATACGCAGTATTTT. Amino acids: CASSLAGGGDTQYF.

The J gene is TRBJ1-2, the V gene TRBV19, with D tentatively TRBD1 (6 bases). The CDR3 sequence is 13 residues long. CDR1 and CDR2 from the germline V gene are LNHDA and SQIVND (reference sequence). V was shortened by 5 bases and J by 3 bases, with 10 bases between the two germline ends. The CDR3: CASSARQDYGYTF. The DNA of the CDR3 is TGTGCCAGTAGTGCCCGACAGGACTATGGCTACACCTTC.